These T cell receptor beta chains were read from a single sample in a study of shared clonotypes between healthy human individuals. The repertoire was sequenced with immunoSEQ multiplex PCR; TCRdb's copy has only in-frame clones and lacks some. The sample records approximately 350,000 clones, 90% to 98% being singletons. The sequenced sample consisted of memory CD8+ T cells sorted from blood. The receptors stem from a man aged 25-45 years in good health. Each CDR3 is given with its conserved first and last residue. A D gene is named only where the DNA matches it firmly. Expanded clones get a size class; other rows say once, few or many, or leave the size out.

len	v_gene	abundance	j_gene	d_gene	CDR3aa	CDR3nt
15	TRBV11-2	once	TRBJ2-3	NA	CASSLDSSSTDTQYF	TGTGCCAGCAGCTTGGACAGTTCTAGCACAGATACGCAGTATTTT
17	TRBV6-1	NA	TRBJ2-1	TRBD1	CASSEDGYRGTYNEQFF	TGTGCCAGCAGTGAAGACGGCTACAGGGGGACGTACAATGAGCAGTTCTTC
14	TRBV18	NA	TRBJ2-5	TRBD2	CASSPGLAGETQYF	TGTGCCAGCTCACCGGGCCTAGCGGGAGAGACCCAGTACTTC
14	TRBV30	NA	TRBJ2-3	NA	CAWSGVRGTDTQYF	TGTGCCTGGTCGGGAGTAAGGGGCACAGATACGCAGTATTTT
13	TRBV28	once	TRBJ2-7	NA	CASSREGGDEQYF	TGTGCCAGCAGTAGGGAAGGGGGGGACGAGCAGTACTTC
12	TRBV28	NA	TRBJ2-7	TRBD1	CASSLLRGEQYF	TGTGCCAGCAGTTTGCTCAGGGGGGAGCAGTACTTC
14	TRBV27	NA	TRBJ2-7	TRBD1	CASSPRQGPYEQYF	TGTGCCAGCAGTCCCCGACAGGGACCCTACGAGCAGTACTTC
10	TRBV30	NA	TRBJ1-1	NA	CAWIGTEAFF	TGTGCCTGGATTGGCACTGAAGCTTTCTTT
14	TRBV28	NA	TRBJ1-2	NA	CASSPPRGDYGYTF	TGTGCCAGCAGTCCCCCCCGAGGGGACTATGGCTACACCTTC
15	TRBV7-3	NA	TRBJ2-1	TRBD2	CASSSSGRSYNEQFF	TGTGCCAGCAGCTCTAGCGGGAGATCCTACAATGAGCAGTTCTTC
10	TRBV7-2	NA	TRBJ2-7	NA	CASSYYEQYF	TGTGCCAGCAGCTACTACGAGCAGTACTTC
16	TRBV7-9	NA	TRBJ2-1	TRBD2	CASSLAQASGYNEQFF	TGTGCCAGCAGCTTAGCGCAAGCTAGCGGGTACAATGAGCAGTTCTTC
16	TRBV28	NA	TRBJ2-3	NA	CASSFIQYPGADTQYF	TGTGCCAGCAGTTTTATTCAGTACCCCGGAGCAGATACGCAGTATTTT
14	TRBV7-9	NA	TRBJ2-5	TRBD2	CASSLVRGEETQYF	TGTGCCAGCAGCTTAGTACGGGGGGAAGAGACCCAGTACTTC
11	TRBV30	NA	TRBJ2-2	NA	CAWSVYGELFF	TGTGCCTGGAGTGTATACGGGGAGCTGTTTTTT
12	TRBV5-5	NA	TRBJ2-3	NA	CASSPTPPQWYF	TGTGCCAGCAGCCCCACCCCCCCACAGTGGTATTTT
16	TRBV30	NA	TRBJ2-6	NA	CAWSEGYRDGANVLTF	TGTGCCTGGAGTGAAGGGTACAGGGATGGGGCCAACGTCCTGACTTTC
11	TRBV19	NA	TRBJ2-3	NA	CASRAQFTQYF	TGTGCCAGTAGGGCACAGTTTACGCAGTATTTT
15	TRBV5-1	NA	TRBJ1-1	TRBD1	CASSLNYRGNTEAFF	TGCGCCAGCAGCTTGAACTACAGGGGGAACACTGAAGCTTTCTTT
16	TRBV2	NA	TRBJ2-7	NA	CASSEPVGGAPYEQYF	TGTGCCAGCAGTGAGCCAGTTGGCGGGGCTCCCTACGAGCAGTACTTC
14	TRBV7-3	NA	TRBJ2-1	TRBD1	CASSPTGQDTEQFF	TGTGCCAGCAGCCCAACAGGACAGGACACTGAGCAGTTCTTC
18	TRBV4-1	NA	TRBJ2-3	NA	CASSQELRPSANTDTQYF	TGCGCCAGCAGCCAAGAACTGAGGCCTAGCGCAAACACAGATACGCAGTATTTT
12	TRBV6-1	once	TRBJ1-6	NA	CASRRDNSPLHF	TGTGCCAGCAGGAGGGACAATTCACCCCTCCACTTT
13	TRBV5-4	NA	TRBJ2-1	NA	CASSLEGTLEQFF	TGTGCCAGCAGCTTGGAGGGGACCCTTGAGCAGTTCTTC
12	TRBV28	NA	TRBJ1-1	NA	CASRTTDTEAFF	TGTGCCAGCCGAACAACGGACACTGAAGCTTTCTTT